The 27 T cell receptor beta chains in this list originate from one sample, sequenced in a study of blood T cell repertoires in COVID-19. Data came from immunoSEQ multiplex PCR; TCRdb stores just in-frame clones and leaves some out. This table holds 200,000 to 250,000 clones, approximately 90% found once. Sequencing was done on a sample of peripheral blood. The receptors derive from a man of 80 years or more with acute or convalescent COVID-19.

This clone was seen only a few times. The rearrangement links TRBV4-2 to TRBJ2-2; D may be TRBD2 (7 bases). Trimming pared 4 bases from V and 4 bases from J, leaving 19 bases between. Germline V lookup: CDR1 LGHNA, CDR2 YNFKEQ. The CDR3 length is 17 residues. The CDR3 DNA is TGTGCCAGCAGCCCAGGGGCGGGCGGGAGTGGCACCGGGGAGCTGTTTTTT. Translated, it gives CASSPGAGGSGTGELFF.

The rearrangement links TRBV5-1 to TRBJ2-5; D possibly corresponds to TRBD1 (6 bases). V gave up 2 bases and J gave up 5 bases, with 10 bases separating them. Germline V gives CDR1 SGHRS, CDR2 YFSETQ. The CDR3 is 13 residues long. CDR3 residues: CASSFQGWETQYF. For the CDR3, the DNA is TGCGCCAGCAGCTTCCAGGGGTGGGAGACCCAGTACTTC.

The rearrangement uses TRBV19 and TRBJ2-5; 8 nucleotides align to TRBD2. Per the germline V gene, CDR1 is LNHDA and CDR2 is SQIVND (reference sequence). The trim removed 6 bases at V and 5 bases at J, leaving 5 bases unmatched. The length of the CDR3 is 13 residues. As DNA, the CDR3 is TGTGCCAGTAGCTTATCGGGAGGGGAGACCCAGTACTTC. It codes for CASSLSGGETQYF.

This chain connects TRBV11-3 to TRBJ2-2; TRBD2 aligns across 10 bases. With V trimmed by 4 bases and J by 3 bases, 5 bases remained unmatched. In germline, CDR1 is SGHNT, CDR2 YENEEA. This CDR3 comprises 16 residues. This chain's CDR3 is CASSYGTSVYTGELFF. The DNA of the CDR3 is TGTGCCAGCAGCTACGGGACTAGCGTGTACACCGGGGAGCTGTTTTTT. Using reference TRBV11-3 and TRBJ2-2 for the parts outside the CDR3, the full variable domain is EAGVVQSPRYKIIEKKQPVAFWCNPISGHNTLYWYLQNLGQGPELLIRYENEEAVDDSQLPKDRFSAERLKGVDSTLKIQPAELGDSAVYLCASSYGTSVYTGELFFGEGSRLTVL.

The count of this clone is one. J is TRBJ2-7 and V is TRBV28, with unresolved D. The CDR3 is 12 amino acids. The V gene's germline CDR1 is MDHEN and CDR2 SYDVKM. V was shortened by 6 bases and J by 0 bases, with 6 bases between the two germline ends. The CDR3 DNA sequence: TGTGCCAGCAGGACTCGCTCCTACGAGCAGTACTTC. Encoded protein: CASRTRSYEQYF.

The chain links TRBV4-1 to TRBJ2-7, with 7 bases matching TRBD2. The germline gives CDR1 MGHRA, CDR2 YSYEKL. The CDR3 loop spans 15 amino acids. The J segment lost 2 bases and the V segment lost 2 bases, leaving 6 bases of the junction unmatched. The CDR3 DNA reads as TGCGCCAGCAGCCAACCGCCGAGCGGGGCCTACGAGCAGTACTTC. The encoded protein is CASSQPPSGAYEQYF.

This chain joins TRBV7-6 and TRBJ2-7; D is possibly TRBD2 (6 bases). The CDR3 is 15 amino acids. Germline assignment: CDR1 SGHVS and CDR2 FNYEAQ. Trimming took 5 bases from V and 0 from J, leaving 14 bases between them. This CDR3 reads CASSRMPRDSYEQYV. In DNA, the CDR3 is TGTGCCAGCAGCCGCATGCCGCGGGACTCCTACGAGCAGTACGTC.

The rearrangement uses TRBV12-5 and TRBJ2-1, with a tentative D call TRBD1 (6 bases). The CDR3 loop spans 13 amino acids. Between the trimmed V and J ends, which lost 2 bases and 10 bases, there was a span of 12 bases. Germline CDR1 is LGHNT and CDR2 is FRNRAP. The CDR3 reads CASGLLTGQEQFF. CDR3 nucleotides: TGTGCTAGTGGTTTGCTTACTGGACAGGAGCAGTTCTTC. The variable domain in full, completed from reference TRBV12-5 and TRBJ2-1, reads DARVTQTPRHKVTEMGQEVTMRCQPILGHNTVFWYRQTMMQGLELLAYFRNRAPLDDSGMPKDRFSAEMPDATLATLKIQPSEPRDSAVYFCASGLLTGQEQFFGPGTRLTVL.

The chain combines TRBV28 with TRBJ2-5; D is unclear. The CDR3 runs 12 residues. V was trimmed by 2 bases and J by 11 bases, leaving 12 bases between them. CDR1 is MDHEN, CDR2 SYDVKM, per germline. The DNA for the CDR3 is TGTGCCAGCAGTTTACCCCAGACAAGGCAGTACTTC. This gives the protein CASSLPQTRQYF. The variable domain in full, with the rest retrieved from reference TRBV28 and TRBJ2-5, is DVKVTQSSRYLVKRTGEKVFLECVQDMDHENMFWYRQDPGLGLRLIYFSYDVKMKEKGDIPEGYSVSREKKERFSLILESASTNQTSMYLCASSLPQTRQYFGPGTRLLVL.

This sequence joins TRBV19 and TRBJ2-3; D remains ambiguous. Germline loops: CDR1 LNHDA, CDR2 SQIVND (reference sequence). This CDR3 is built from 13 residues. V was pared by 2 bases and J by 5 bases, with 8 bases between. In nucleotides, the CDR3 is TGTGCCAGTAGTATACCCCCACTAGATACGCAGTATTTT. This translates into CASSIPPLDTQYF.

This clone was found a few times. The chain is built from TRBV9 and TRBJ2-3; possible D gene TRBD2, 5 bases. Trimming removed 0 bases at V and 1 base at J, with 15 bases between. This CDR3 spans 17 amino acids. CDR1 SGDLS and CDR2 YYNGEE come from the germline V gene. CDR3 loop: CASSVVGGSGGTDTQYF. The CDR3 DNA sequence: TGTGCCAGCAGCGTAGTCGGTGGGAGCGGCGGCACAGATACGCAGTATTTT. Complete variable domain (other parts from reference TRBV9 and TRBJ2-3): DSGVTQTPKHLITATGQRVTLRCSPRSGDLSVYWYQQSLDQGLQFLIQYYNGEERAKGNILERFSAQQFPDLHSELNLSSLELGDSALYFCASSVVGGSGGTDTQYFGPGTRLTVL.

The chain employs TRBV28 and TRBJ2-1; 11 bases agree with TRBD2. J was trimmed by 5 bases and V by 3 bases; bases with no gene match: 9. Germline V lookup: CDR1 MDHEN, CDR2 SYDVKM. CDR3 length: 17 amino acids. This chain's CDR3 is CASSLILTSGIHNEQFF. The CDR3 DNA sequence: TGTGCCAGCAGTTTGATCTTGACTAGCGGGATCCACAATGAGCAGTTCTTC. Using reference TRBV28 and TRBJ2-1 for the parts outside the CDR3, the full variable domain is DVKVTQSSRYLVKRTGEKVFLECVQDMDHENMFWYRQDPGLGLRLIYFSYDVKMKEKGDIPEGYSVSREKKERFSLILESASTNQTSMYLCASSLILTSGIHNEQFFGPGTRLTVL.

The chain couples TRBV28 to TRBJ2-7; 8 bases match TRBD2. This CDR3 is built from 17 residues. Germline V lookup: CDR1 MDHEN, CDR2 SYDVKM. The V and J ends lost 3 bases and 2 bases, in that order; junction bases with no gene match: 12. CDR3 amino acids: CASSFPVAGPTTYEQYF. The CDR3 nucleotides are TGTGCCAGCAGTTTCCCCGTAGCGGGACCGACCACCTACGAGCAGTACTTC. Together with reference TRBV28 and TRBJ2-7, the CDR3 gives the full variable domain: DVKVTQSSRYLVKRTGEKVFLECVQDMDHENMFWYRQDPGLGLRLIYFSYDVKMKEKGDIPEGYSVSREKKERFSLILESASTNQTSMYLCASSFPVAGPTTYEQYFGPGTRLTVT.

The rearrangement uses TRBV5-1 and TRBJ1-6; D remains unclear. CDR1 is SGHRS, CDR2 YFSETQ, per germline. This CDR3 contains 14 residues. Trimming cost V 0 bases and J 8 bases, with 9 bases left between them. CDR3 sequence: CASSLDSIDSPLHF. The CDR3 region has the DNA TGCGCCAGCAGCTTGGACAGTATCGATTCACCCCTCCACTTT. Complete variable domain (other parts from reference TRBV5-1 and TRBJ1-6): KAGVTQTPRYLIKTRGQQVTLSCSPISGHRSVSWYQQTPGQGLQFLFEYFSETQRNKGNFPGRFSGRQFSNSRSEMNVSTLELGDSALYLCASSLDSIDSPLHFGNGTRLTVT.

The rearrangement joins TRBV24-1 to TRBJ2-3; 7 nucleotides match TRBD1. Germline CDR1 KGHDR, CDR2 SFDVKD. CDR3 length: 12 amino acids. V was pared by 9 bases and J by 1 base, with 0 bases of the junction left unmatched. The chain's CDR3 is CATGTGTDTQYF. The CDR3 coding sequence is TGTGCCACCGGGACAGGCACAGATACGCAGTATTTT.

The rearrangement uses TRBV3-1 (or the pseudogene TRBV3-2) and TRBJ2-3; 7 bases map to TRBD2. Germline V gene data show CDR1 as LGHDT and CDR2 as YNNKEL (reference sequence). The CDR3 is made up of 13 amino acids. The V gene end was trimmed by 10 bases and the J gene end by 5 bases; junction bases not matched to a gene: 9. The CDR3 region has the DNA TGTGCCACCCGACTAGCCGCACAAGATACGCAGTATTTT. It yields the protein CATRLAAQDTQYF.

The chain recombines TRBV5-1 with TRBJ2-3; 8 nucleotides agree with TRBD1. Looked up from germline, CDR1 is SGHRS and CDR2 is YFSETQ. This CDR3 has 16 residues. V shed 1 base and J 1 base; nucleotides not matched to a gene: 5. CDR3 DNA sequence: TGCGCCAGCAGCTTGACCGGACAGGGCGGCACAGATACGCAGTATTTT. Its protein is CASSLTGQGGTDTQYF.

This chain uses TRBV7-2 with TRBJ2-1, with 11 positions matching TRBD2. Germline values: CDR1 SGHTA, CDR2 FQGNSA. With 5 bases clipped from V and 4 bases from J, the junction kept 4 bases outside the gene matches. This CDR3 is 15 amino acids long. The CDR3 reads CASSTGLAGYNEQFF. DNA for the CDR3: TGTGCCAGCAGCACCGGACTAGCGGGTTACAATGAGCAGTTCTTC.

The chain carries TRBV6-5 and TRBJ1-5; 7 positions match TRBD1. Germline V gene sequence: CDR1 MNHEY, CDR2 SVGAGI. The CDR3 is 15 amino acids. With 6 bases clipped from V and 1 base from J, the junction kept 6 bases outside the gene matches. CDR3 DNA: TGTGCCAGCAGACAGGGGCAAAGCAGCAATCAGCCCCAGCATTTT. It translates to CASRQGQSSNQPQHF.

V is TRBV7-2 and J is TRBJ2-5; possibly TRBD2 for D (5 bases). V lost 5 bases and J 5 bases, leaving 15 bases between the germline ends. The CDR3 consists of 14 residues. Looked up from germline, CDR1 is SGHTA and CDR2 is FQGNSA. CDR3 DNA sequence: TGTGCCAGCAGCCCCTGGACTCCTCCGGAGACCCAGTACTTC. This sequence encodes CASSPWTPPETQYF.

This sequence joins TRBV7-3 and TRBJ2-1; 13 bases agree with TRBD2. In germline, CDR1 is SGHTA, CDR2 FQGTGA. CDR3 length: 16 residues. V gave up 4 bases and J gave up 5 bases; unmatched junction bases: 5. The CDR3 reads CASSYSGLAGHNEQFF. DNA of the CDR3: TGTGCCAGCAGCTACTCGGGACTAGCGGGGCACAATGAGCAGTTCTTC.

As DNA, the CDR3 is TGCGCCAGCAGCTCTTACACGGGCGGGGAGCTGTTTTTT. As protein: CASSSYTGGELFF. This chain joins TRBV5-1 and TRBJ2-2; D remains unclear. From germline, CDR1 is SGHRS and CDR2 YFSETQ. Trimming removed 3 bases at V and 7 bases at J, with 10 bases between. This CDR3 comprises 13 residues.

The chain combines TRBV7-9 with TRBJ1-1; D call uncertain. The CDR3 loop spans 14 amino acids. Germline V lookup: CDR1 SEHNR, CDR2 FQNEAQ (reference sequence). Trimming shortened V by 5 bases and J by 2 bases, and 12 bases separated the two germline ends. CDR3 in DNA: TGTGCCAGCAGCGTTTCAGGATTTAACACTGAAGCTTTCTTT. This encodes CASSVSGFNTEAFF. Looking up the rest from reference TRBV7-9 and TRBJ1-1 gives the full variable domain: DTGVSQNPRHKITKRGQNVTFRCDPISEHNRLYWYRQTLGQGPEFLTYFQNEAQLEKSRLLSDRFSAERPKGSFSTLEIQRTEQGDSAMYLCASSVSGFNTEAFFGQGTRLTVV.

The chain links TRBV7-9 to TRBJ1-4; 7 bases match TRBD1. The CDR3 runs 13 residues. Germline assignment: CDR1 SEHNR and CDR2 FQNEAQ (reference sequence). The J segment lost 10 bases and the V segment lost 1 base, leaving 3 bases of the junction unmatched. The CDR3 DNA is TGTGCCAGCAGCTTAGGACAGGGAGGAAAACTGTTTTTT. Translation: CASSLGQGGKLFF. Combining the CDR3 with reference TRBV7-9 and TRBJ1-4 gives the whole variable domain DTGVSQNPRHKITKRGQNVTFRCDPISEHNRLYWYRQTLGQGPEFLTYFQNEAQLEKSRLLSDRFSAERPKGSFSTLEIQRTEQGDSAMYLCASSLGQGGKLFFGSGTQLSVL.

The J gene is TRBJ2-1, the V gene TRBV9; 8 bases line up with TRBD2. Germline loops: CDR1 SGDLS, CDR2 YYNGEE. Trimming at V came to 4 bases and at J to 4 bases, leaving 10 bases not matched to a gene. The CDR3 runs 16 residues. CDR3 sequence (DNA): TGTGCCAGCAGCCCCGGTGGTTCGGGAGGGTACAATGAGCAGTTCTTC. Residues: CASSPGGSGGYNEQFF.

This clone has a single count. V and J are TRBV11-2 and TRBJ1-5, with D unclear. Trimming took 0 bases from V and 2 from J, leaving 5 bases between them. The CDR3 consists of 14 residues. CDR1 SGHAT and CDR2 FQNNGV come from the germline V gene. CDR3 coding DNA: TGTGCCAGCAGCTTAGATCCGGGCAATCAGCCCCAGCATTTT. Translation: CASSLDPGNQPQHF.

This chain uses TRBV28 with TRBJ1-2; D possibly corresponds to TRBD1 (5 bases). V was pared by 5 bases and J by 3 bases, with 7 bases between. Germline lookup yields CDR1 MDHEN and CDR2 SYDVKM. This CDR3 region has 12 residues. CDR3: CASSGGYYGYTF. The CDR3 DNA sequence: TGTGCCAGCAGTGGGGGGTACTATGGCTACACCTTC.